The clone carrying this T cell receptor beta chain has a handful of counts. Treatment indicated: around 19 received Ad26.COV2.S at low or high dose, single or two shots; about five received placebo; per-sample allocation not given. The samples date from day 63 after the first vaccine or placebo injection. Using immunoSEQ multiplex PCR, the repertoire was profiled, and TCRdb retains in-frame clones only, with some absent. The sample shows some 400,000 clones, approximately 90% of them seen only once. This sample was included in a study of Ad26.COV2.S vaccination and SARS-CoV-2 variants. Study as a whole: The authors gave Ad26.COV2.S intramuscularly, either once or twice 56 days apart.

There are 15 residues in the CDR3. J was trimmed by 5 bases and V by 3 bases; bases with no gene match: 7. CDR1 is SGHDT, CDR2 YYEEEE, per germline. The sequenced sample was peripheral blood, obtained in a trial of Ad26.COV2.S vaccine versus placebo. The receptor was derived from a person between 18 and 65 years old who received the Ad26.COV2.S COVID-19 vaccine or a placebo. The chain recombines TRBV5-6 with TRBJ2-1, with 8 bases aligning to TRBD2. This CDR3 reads CASSYPGLGNNEQFF. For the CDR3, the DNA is TGTGCCAGCAGCTATCCGGGACTAGGGAACAATGAGCAGTTCTTC. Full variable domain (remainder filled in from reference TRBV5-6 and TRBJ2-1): DAGVTQSPTHLIKTRGQQVTLRCSPKSGHDTVSWYQQALGQGPQFIFQYYEEEERQRGNFPDRFSGHQFPNYSSELNVNALLLGDSALYLCASSYPGLGNNEQFFGPGTRLTVL.